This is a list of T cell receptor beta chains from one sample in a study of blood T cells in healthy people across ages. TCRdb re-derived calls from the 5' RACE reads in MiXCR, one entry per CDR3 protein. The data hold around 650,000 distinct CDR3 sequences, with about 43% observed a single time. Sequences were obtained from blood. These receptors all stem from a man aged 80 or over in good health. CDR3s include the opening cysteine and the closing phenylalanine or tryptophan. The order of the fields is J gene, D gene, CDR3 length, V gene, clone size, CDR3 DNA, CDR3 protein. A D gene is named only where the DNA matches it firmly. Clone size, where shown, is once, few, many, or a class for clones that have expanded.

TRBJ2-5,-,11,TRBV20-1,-,TGCAGTGCGCAGCAAAGGGAGACCCAGTACTTC,CSAQQRETQYF
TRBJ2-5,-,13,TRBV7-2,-,TGTGCCAGCACCCCGGAGAGGAAAGAGACCCAGTACTTC,CASTPERKETQYF
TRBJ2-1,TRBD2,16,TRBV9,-,TGTGCCAGCAGCGTAGCCATCCGGGGGGGGGACAATGAGCAGTTCTTC,CASSVAIRGGDNEQFF
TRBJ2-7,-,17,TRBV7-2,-,TGTGCCAGCAGCCCGGGAGGGGGCCCAAGCTCCTACAATGAGCAGTACTTC,CASSPGGGPSSYNEQYF
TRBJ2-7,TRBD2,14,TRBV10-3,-,TGTGCCATCAGTGGGGGCGGGAGTCACTACGAGCAGTACTTC,CAISGGGSHYEQYF
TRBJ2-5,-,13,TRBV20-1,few,TGCAGTGCTGAACAGGGAATACAAGAGACCCAGTACTTC,CSAEQGIQETQYF
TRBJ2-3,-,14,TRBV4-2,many,TGTGCCAGCAGCCAAGCGGGGAGACCAGATACGCAGTATTTT,CASSQAGRPDTQYF
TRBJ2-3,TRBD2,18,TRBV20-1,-,TGCAGTGCTCGTAGGGGACTAGCGGGAGGAGAGCACGCAGATACGCAGTATTTT,CSARRGLAGGEHADTQYF
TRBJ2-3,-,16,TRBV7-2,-,TGTGCCTTGGGTAGCAGGAAAGGGTACAGCACAGATACGCAGTATTTT,CALGSRKGYSTDTQYF
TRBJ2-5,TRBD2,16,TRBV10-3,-,TGTGCCATCAGTGAGTCAGCGGGACGGACTAAAGAGACCCAGTACTTC,CAISESAGRTKETQYF
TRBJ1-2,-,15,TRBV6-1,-,TGTGCCAGCAGTGAAAGGGCCGCATCCCTCTATGGCTACACCTTC,CASSERAASLYGYTF
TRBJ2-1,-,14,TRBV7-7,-,TGTGCTAGCAGCCCCGGGACAACTTCTAATGAGCAGTTCTTC,CASSPGTTSNEQFF
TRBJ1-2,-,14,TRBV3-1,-,TGTGCCAGCAGCCGGAAGGGTTGGGACCGGGCGTGCACCTTC,CASSRKGWDRACTF
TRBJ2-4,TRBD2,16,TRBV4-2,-,TGTGCCAGCAGCTCCCAGGGAGGGACGGTCAAAAACATTCAGTACTTC,CASSSQGGTVKNIQYF
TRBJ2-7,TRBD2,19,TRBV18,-,TGTGCCAGCTCACCACAGGTGACAGGGAGGCTAGCGGGAAAGAACGAGCAGTACTTC,CASSPQVTGRLAGKNEQYF
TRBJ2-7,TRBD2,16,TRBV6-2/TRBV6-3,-,TGTGCCAGCAGCCCCATAGCGGGGGGGACCTGCAATGAGCAGTACTTC,CASSPIAGGTCNEQYF
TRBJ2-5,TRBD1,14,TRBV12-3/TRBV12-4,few,TGTGCCAGCGCTAGGGGGCAGAGCCAAGAGACCCAGTACTTC,CASARGQSQETQYF
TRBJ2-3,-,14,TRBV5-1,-,TGCGCCAGCAGCTTGCGACACGACACAGATACGCAGTATTTT,CASSLRHDTDTQYF